These 11 T cell receptor beta chains were sequenced from one sample in a study of blood T cells in healthy people across ages. For the second PCR, which ran for 7 to 11 cycles, a sample-barcoded 5' primer and a J-beta primer mix were used. TCRdb processed the 5' RACE reads anew with MiXCR; each CDR3 protein has one entry. Of around 1,700,000 distinct CDR3 sequences in the sample, roughly 27% are singletons; the top ten hold 7.7%. Sequenced sample: blood. The receptors come from a woman between 25 and 40 years old in good health.

This clonotype occurred a few times. V and J are TRBV27 and TRBJ2-7, with D tentatively TRBD1 or TRBD2 (7 bases each). CDR3 length: 13 residues. V was trimmed by 3 bases and J by 6 bases, leaving 12 bases between them. Germline assignment: CDR1 MNHEY and CDR2 SMNVEV (reference sequence). The CDR3 loop reads CASSFDREGEQYF. CDR3 nucleotide sequence: TGTGCCAGCAGTTTCGACAGGGAGGGCGAGCAGTACTTC.

The chain employs TRBV20-1 and TRBJ2-1, with 9 nucleotides matching TRBD2. J lost 1 base, V lost 4 bases, and 11 bases had no gene match. CDR3 length: 17 amino acids. Germline V CDR1 and CDR2: DFQATT, SNEGSKA (reference sequence). The CDR3 DNA is TGCAGTGCTACCCCACCGCTAGCGGGGTGGTCCTACAATGAGCAGTTCTTC. Amino acid sequence: CSATPPLAGWSYNEQFF.

This clonotype was seen at least ten times. This chain links TRBV20-1 with TRBJ2-3; no definite D call. V gave up 1 base and J gave up 0 bases, with 23 bases separating them. This CDR3 region has 19 residues. Germline CDR1 and CDR2: DFQATT and SNEGSKA (reference sequence). This chain's CDR3 is CSARAGPGGAPSSTDTQYF. CDR3 in DNA: TGCAGTGCTAGAGCCGGACCGGGCGGAGCTCCTTCTAGCACAGATACGCAGTATTTT.

J is TRBJ2-7 and V is TRBV9, with D possibly TRBD1 on 6 matching bases. The V gene's germline CDR1 is SGDLS and CDR2 YYNGEE. Trimming stripped 3 bases from V and 4 bases from J, with 17 bases between. This CDR3 is 15 amino acids long. Here the CDR3 DNA reads TGTGCCAGCAGCGGCCCGGGACATCAGTCGTACGAGCAGTACTTC. This translates into CASSGPGHQSYEQYF. Filled out from reference TRBV9 and TRBJ2-7, the complete variable domain reads DSGVTQTPKHLITATGQRVTLRCSPRSGDLSVYWYQQSLDQGLQFLIQYYNGEERAKGNILERFSAQQFPDLHSELNLSSLELGDSALYFCASSGPGHQSYEQYFGPGTRLTVT.

This clonotype was detected many times. The rearrangement links TRBV28 to TRBJ2-7; 9 positions match TRBD1. The CDR3 is 14 residues long. Germline V gene sequence: CDR1 MDHEN, CDR2 SYDVKM. With V trimmed by 6 bases and J by 2 bases, 5 bases remained unmatched. The CDR3 protein is CASRGQGKTYEQYF. As DNA, the CDR3 is TGTGCCAGCAGGGGACAGGGAAAAACCTACGAGCAGTACTTC. The full variable domain, in which reference TRBV28 and TRBJ2-7 provide the parts outside the CDR3, is DVKVTQSSRYLVKRTGEKVFLECVQDMDHENMFWYRQDPGLGLRLIYFSYDVKMKEKGDIPEGYSVSREKKERFSLILESASTNQTSMYLCASRGQGKTYEQYFGPGTRLTVT.

The chain employs TRBV7-9 and TRBJ2-7; a possible D gene is TRBD2 (5 bases). The J call may be wrong; the DNA end is better matched by TRBJ2-5. The CDR3 consists of 12 residues. The germline V gene has CDR1 SEHNR and CDR2 FQNEAQ (reference sequence). CDR3 loop: CASTEDCKTQYF. CDR3 sequence (DNA): TGTGCCAGCACCGAGGACTGTAAGACCCAGTACTTC.

V gene TRBV24-1 combines with J gene TRBJ1-5; TRBD1 might be the D (6 bases). Germline-derived CDR1 and CDR2 are KGHDR and SFDVKD. Trimming cost V 9 bases and J 6 bases, with 17 bases left between them. The CDR3 loop spans 14 amino acids. The CDR3 sequence: CATLIRTAIQPQHF. The CDR3 DNA reads TGTGCCACCCTAATTCGGACAGCCATTCAGCCCCAGCATTTT.

This clonotype turned up a few times. This sequence joins TRBV16 and TRBJ1-4; TRBD1 agrees at 8 bases. Germline V gene data show CDR1 as KGHSY and CDR2 as FQNENV. Trimming took 1 base from V and 4 from J; bases not matched to a gene: 2. The CDR3 spans 15 residues. The CDR3 DNA reads as TGTGCCAGCAGCCAATTCGGACAGGGTAATGAAAAACTGTTTTTT. This codes for CASSQFGQGNEKLFF.

The chain couples TRBV3-1 to TRBJ1-1; D may be TRBD1 (6 bases). The CDR3 has 15 residues. Deletions cut 8 bases from V and 4 bases from J, with 20 bases between. From germline, CDR1 is LGHDT and CDR2 YNNKEL (reference sequence). The CDR3 sequence: CASGDGGRRSTEAFF. The DNA of the CDR3 is TGTGCCAGCGGCGACGGGGGGCGCAGGAGCACTGAAGCTTTCTTT.

There are many counts of this clonotype. The V gene is TRBV12-3 or TRBV12-4, the J gene TRBJ1-6; the match to TRBD1 covers 8 bases. The CDR3 covers 13 residues. The junction had 5 bases not matched to a gene; V was cut back by 6 bases and J by 10 bases. CDR3 residues: CASRTGANSPLHF. DNA for the CDR3: TGTGCCAGCAGGACAGGGGCCAACTCACCCCTCCACTTT.

The chain employs TRBV7-2 and TRBJ1-2; D unclear. The germline gives CDR1 SGHTA, CDR2 FQGNSA. V was trimmed by 4 bases and J by 4 bases, leaving 13 bases between them. The CDR3 is made up of 14 amino acids. CDR3 sequence: CASSSPGSLYGYTF. CDR3 nucleotides: TGTGCCAGCAGCTCCCCGGGCAGCCTCTATGGCTACACCTTC.